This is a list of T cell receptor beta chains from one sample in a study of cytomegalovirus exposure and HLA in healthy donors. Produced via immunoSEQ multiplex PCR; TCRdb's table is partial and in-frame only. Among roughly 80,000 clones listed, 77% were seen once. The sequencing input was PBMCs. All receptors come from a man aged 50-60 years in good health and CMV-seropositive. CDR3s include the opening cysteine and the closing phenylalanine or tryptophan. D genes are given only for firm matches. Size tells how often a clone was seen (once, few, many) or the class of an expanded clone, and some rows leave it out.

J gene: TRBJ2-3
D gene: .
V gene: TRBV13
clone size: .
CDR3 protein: CASSRQTSTDTQYF
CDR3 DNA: TGTGCCAGCAGCCGTCAAACTAGCACAGATACGCAGTATTTT

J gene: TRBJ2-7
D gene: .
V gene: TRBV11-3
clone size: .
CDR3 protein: CASSPGDGKIPFYEQYF
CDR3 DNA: TGTGCCAGCAGCCCAGGGGACGGGAAAATACCCTTCTACGAGCAGTACTTC

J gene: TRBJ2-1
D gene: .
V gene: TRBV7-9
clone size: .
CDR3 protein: CSSSLFGSNEQFF
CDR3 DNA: TGTTCCAGCAGCTTATTTGGCAGCAATGAGCAGTTCTTC

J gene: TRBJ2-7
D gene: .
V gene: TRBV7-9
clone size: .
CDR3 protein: CASSFSSYEQYF
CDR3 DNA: TGTGCCAGCAGCTTCTCCTCCTACGAGCAGTACTTC

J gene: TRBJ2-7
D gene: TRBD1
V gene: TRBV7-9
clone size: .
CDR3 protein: CSSSLAGGYEQYF
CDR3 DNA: TGTTCCAGCAGCTTAGCAGGGGGTTACGAGCAGTACTTC

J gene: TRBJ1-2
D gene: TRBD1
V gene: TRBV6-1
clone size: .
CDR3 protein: CASSEQGQANYGYTF
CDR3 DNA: TGTGCCAGCAGTGAACAAGGACAGGCTAACTATGGCTACACCTTC

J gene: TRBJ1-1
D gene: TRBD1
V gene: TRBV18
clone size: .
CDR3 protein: CASSPPAGTGGMNTEAFF
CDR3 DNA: TGTGCCAGCTCACCCCCTGCCGGGACAGGGGGAATGAACACTGAAGCTTTCTTT

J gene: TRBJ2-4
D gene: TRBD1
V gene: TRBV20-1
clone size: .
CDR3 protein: CSLDRENIQYF
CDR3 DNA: TGCAGTTTGGACAGGGAAAACATTCAGTACTTC

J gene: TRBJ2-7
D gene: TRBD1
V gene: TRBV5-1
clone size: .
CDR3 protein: CASSPGQGNDEQYF
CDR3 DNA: TGCGCCAGCAGCCCGGGACAGGGGAACGACGAGCAGTACTTC

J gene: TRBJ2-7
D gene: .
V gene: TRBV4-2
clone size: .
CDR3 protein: CASSQEGGLYYEQYF
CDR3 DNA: TGTGCCAGCAGCCAAGAAGGAGGTCTATACTACGAGCAGTACTTC

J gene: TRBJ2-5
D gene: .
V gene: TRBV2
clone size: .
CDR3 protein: CASTQQGTSETQYF
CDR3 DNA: TGTGCCAGCACTCAGCAGGGGACGTCGGAGACCCAGTACTTC

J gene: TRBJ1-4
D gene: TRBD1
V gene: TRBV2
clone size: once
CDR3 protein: CASMVGQLRRVFF
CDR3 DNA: TGTGCCAGCATGGTGGGACAGCTTAGACGTGTGTTTTTT

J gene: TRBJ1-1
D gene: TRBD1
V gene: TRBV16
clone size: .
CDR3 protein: CASSPSSGGHTEAFF
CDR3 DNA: TGTGCCAGCAGCCCCTCCTCAGGGGGGCACACTGAAGCTTTCTTT

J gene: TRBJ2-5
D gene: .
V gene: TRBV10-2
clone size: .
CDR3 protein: CASRGGIQETQYF
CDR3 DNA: TGCGCCAGCAGAGGGGGAATCCAAGAGACCCAGTACTTC

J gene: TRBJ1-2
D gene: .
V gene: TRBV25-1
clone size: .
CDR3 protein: CATRRDYGYTF
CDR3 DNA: TGTGCCACCAGGAGGGACTATGGCTACACCTTC

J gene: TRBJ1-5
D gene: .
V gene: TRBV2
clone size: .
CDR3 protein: CASSGTWGGQPQHF
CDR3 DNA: TGTGCCAGCAGTGGTACGTGGGGCGGTCAGCCCCAGCATTTT

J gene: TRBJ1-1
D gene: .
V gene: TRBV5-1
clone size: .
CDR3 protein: CASTGGTEAFF
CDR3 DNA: TGCGCCAGCACAGGCGGGACTGAAGCTTTCTTT